These 18 T cell receptor beta chains were all obtained from the same sample, sequenced in a study of shared clonotypes between healthy human individuals. Profiling relied on immunoSEQ multiplex PCR, and the TCRdb table lists in-frame clones only, not all of them. Of 2,500,000 or so clones in the sample, 93% are singletons; the top ten hold around 0.37%. Sequencing used naive CD4+ T cells from PBMCs. Subset here: CD45RA+ positively selected. The receptors derive from a man aged 18 to 30 in good health. Some clones in this sample may be carry-over from other donors' samples.

The chain carries TRBV5-1 and TRBJ2-3; 7 bases are shared with TRBD2. The junction had 7 bases not matched to a gene; V was cut back by 0 bases and J by 0 bases. CDR3 length equals 17 residues. CDR1 is SGHRS and CDR2 is YFSETQ in the germline V gene. The CDR3 coding sequence is TGCGCCAGCAGCTTGGGAATATCTAGCGGCAGCACAGATACGCAGTATTTT. Translation gives CASSLGISSGSTDTQYF.

The rearrangement uses TRBV10-3 and TRBJ2-4; the match to TRBD2 covers 14 bases. CDR3 size: 15 residues. Germline-derived CDR1 and CDR2 are ENHRY and SYGVKD. The V gene end was trimmed by 6 bases and the J gene end by 9 bases; junction bases not matched to a gene: 7. The CDR3 DNA follows: TGTGCCATCAGCCCCGGGACTAGCGGGAGACTCATTCAGTACTTC. It is translated as CAISPGTSGRLIQYF.

This rearrangement joins TRBV19 to TRBJ1-2, with D hard to call. CDR3 length: 13 amino acids. Germline lookup yields CDR1 LNHDA and CDR2 SQIVND (reference sequence). V lost 7 bases to trimming and J lost 9 bases, with 18 bases between them. The CDR3 DNA follows: TGTGCCAGTACCCTATCGCCGGAGCGGAGCTACACCTTC. Translating it yields CASTLSPERSYTF.

V is TRBV28 and J is TRBJ2-3; 8 bases map to TRBD2. Germline lookup yields CDR1 MDHEN and CDR2 SYDVKM. J lost 5 bases, V lost 8 bases, and 3 bases had no gene match. This CDR3 is built from 12 residues. This chain's CDR3 is CASSAGEDTQYF. The CDR3, as DNA: TGTGCCAGCTCAGCGGGAGAAGATACGCAGTATTTT.

V gene TRBV27 combines with J gene TRBJ1-1; no firm D call. The CDR3 sequence is 16 residues long. V lost 5 bases, J lost 3 bases, and 19 bases lay in between. Germline V gives CDR1 MNHEY, CDR2 SMNVEV (reference sequence). CDR3 in amino acids: CASSKYPEGAYTEAFF. CDR3 in DNA: TGTGCCAGCAGTAAATATCCAGAGGGCGCATACACTGAAGCTTTCTTT.

The chain joins TRBV2 to TRBJ2-7; 7 bases line up with TRBD2. The germline V gene has CDR1 SNHLY and CDR2 FYNNEI. J lost 6 bases, V lost 3 bases, and 14 bases had no gene match. The CDR3 covers 16 residues. In DNA form, the CDR3 reads TGTGCCAGCAGTGAGAATAGGGCGGGAGTCCATTCCGAGCAGTACTTC. Encoded protein: CASSENRAGVHSEQYF.

J is TRBJ2-3 and V is TRBV4-3; unclear D gene. Germline V gene data show CDR1 as LGHNA and CDR2 as YSLEER. The CDR3 sequence is 12 residues long. V gave up 4 bases and J gave up 2 bases, with 4 bases separating them. CDR3 sequence: CASSPNTDTQYF. CDR3 coding DNA: TGCGCCAGCAGCCCCAACACAGATACGCAGTATTTT.

This clone occurred once. Other DNA sequences in the same sample also yield this CDR3. The rearrangement uses TRBV6-1 and TRBJ1-5; D remains unclear. Germline lookup yields CDR1 MNHNS and CDR2 SASEGT. The CDR3 has 14 amino acids. Trimming removed 4 bases at V and 4 bases at J, with 11 bases between. The CDR3 DNA reads as TGTGCCAGCAGTGGACAAGGCGGGAATCAGCCCCAGCATTTT. Translated, it gives CASSGQGGNQPQHF.

This sequence joins TRBV19 and TRBJ2-2; 7 bases match TRBD2. CDR3 length equals 16 residues. V gave up 10 bases and J gave up 6 bases; unmatched junction bases: 17. Germline V lookup: CDR1 LNHDA, CDR2 SQIVND (reference sequence). The CDR3 nucleotides are TGTGCCACCTCCGGGGTTGCGGGAGCGGAGTCCGGGGAGCTGTTTTTT. It codes for CATSGVAGAESGELFF.

The chain uses TRBV28 and TRBJ2-1, with a weak D call TRBD1 (6 bases). The ends were cut back, 8 bases at V and 7 bases at J, with 21 bases in the middle. Germline loops: CDR1 MDHEN, CDR2 SYDVKM. The CDR3 is made up of 15 amino acids. The DNA for the CDR3 is TGTGCCAGCGGATATAGGGGATATCAGGGGAATGAGCAGTTCTTC. This codes for CASGYRGYQGNEQFF.

The chain carries TRBV11-3 and TRBJ2-5, with D possibly called TRBD1 or TRBD2 (6 bases each). This CDR3 has 12 amino acids. V dropped 1 base and J dropped 11 bases, with 11 bases sitting between them. CDR1 and CDR2 from the germline V gene are SGHNT and YENEEA. In DNA form, the CDR3 reads TGTGCCAGCAGCTTAGTTGGAGGGGGGCAGTACTTC. Its protein is CASSLVGGGQYF.

V is TRBV28 and J is TRBJ2-7, with 8 nucleotides matching TRBD2. The length of the CDR3 is 14 residues. Germline V lookup: CDR1 MDHEN, CDR2 SYDVKM. Trimming cost V 5 bases and J 6 bases; bases outside gene matches: 9. The DNA of the CDR3 is TGTGCCAGCAGTGCCGGGACTAGGGTTGGCGAGCAGTACTTC. Translation gives CASSAGTRVGEQYF.

In this sample, this clone turned up a few times. This sample includes further DNA sequences coding for the same CDR3. This chain connects TRBV28 to TRBJ2-2; TRBD2 might be the D (7 bases). This CDR3 is built from 14 residues. V lost 6 bases, J lost 1 base, and 9 bases lay in between. Germline CDR1 is MDHEN and CDR2 is SYDVKM. CDR3 in amino acids: CASRGGGNTGELFF. Written as DNA, the CDR3 is TGTGCCAGCAGAGGGGGGGGGAACACCGGGGAGCTGTTTTTT. Based on the CDR3 plus reference TRBV28 and TRBJ2-2, the full variable domain is DVKVTQSSRYLVKRTGEKVFLECVQDMDHENMFWYRQDPGLGLRLIYFSYDVKMKEKGDIPEGYSVSREKKERFSLILESASTNQTSMYLCASRGGGNTGELFFGEGSRLTVL.

The rearrangement joins TRBV29-1 to TRBJ2-1, with TRBD2 matching 7 bases. Germline trimming cut 6 bases from V and 3 bases from J; bases unmatched to any gene: 5. CDR3 length: 13 amino acids. Germline V lookup: CDR1 SQVTM, CDR2 ANQGSEA. CDR3 nucleotide sequence: TGCAGCGTCCTAGCGGACGGCTACAATGAGCAGTTCTTC. This translates into CSVLADGYNEQFF.

V and J are TRBV9 and TRBJ2-5; the match to TRBD1 covers 7 bases. The CDR3 loop spans 13 amino acids. Germline values: CDR1 SGDLS, CDR2 YYNGEE. The J segment lost 4 bases and the V segment lost 5 bases, leaving 5 bases of the junction unmatched. CDR3 bases: TGTGCCAGCAGTGACCGGGACAGAGAGACCCAGTACTTC. The encoded protein is CASSDRDRETQYF.

The chain uses TRBV5-1 and TRBJ1-1; D is perhaps TRBD1 (5 bases). The CDR3 contains 14 residues. V lost 6 bases to trimming and J lost 1 base, with 13 bases between them. Germline loops: CDR1 SGHRS, CDR2 YFSETQ. The CDR3 region is CASTSQGPNTEAFF. DNA for the CDR3: TGCGCCAGCACCTCGCAGGGACCGAACACTGAAGCTTTCTTT.

The V gene is TRBV5-1, the J gene TRBJ2-5; 11 bases match TRBD2. CDR3 length: 16 amino acids. The ends lost 0 bases at V and 5 bases at J; junction bases unmatched: 6. Germline V gene lookup returns CDR1 SGHRS and CDR2 YFSETQ. CDR3 amino acids: CASSLALAGGEETQYF. For the CDR3, the DNA is TGCGCCAGCAGCTTGGCGCTAGCGGGAGGAGAGGAGACCCAGTACTTC. The variable domain in full, completed from reference TRBV5-1 and TRBJ2-5, reads KAGVTQTPRYLIKTRGQQVTLSCSPISGHRSVSWYQQTPGQGLQFLFEYFSETQRNKGNFPGRFSGRQFSNSRSEMNVSTLELGDSALYLCASSLALAGGEETQYFGPGTRLLVL.

As concerns this clone: The same CDR3 can be traced to other DNA sequences in this sample. The chain links TRBV28 to TRBJ1-2, with TRBD1 matching 10 bases. This CDR3 contains 14 residues. V lost 4 bases and J lost 4; bases outside the gene matches: 3. Germline CDR1 MDHEN, CDR2 SYDVKM. The CDR3 reads CASSSGQGSYGYTF. The CDR3 nucleotides are TGTGCCAGCAGTTCGGGACAGGGGAGCTATGGCTACACCTTC.